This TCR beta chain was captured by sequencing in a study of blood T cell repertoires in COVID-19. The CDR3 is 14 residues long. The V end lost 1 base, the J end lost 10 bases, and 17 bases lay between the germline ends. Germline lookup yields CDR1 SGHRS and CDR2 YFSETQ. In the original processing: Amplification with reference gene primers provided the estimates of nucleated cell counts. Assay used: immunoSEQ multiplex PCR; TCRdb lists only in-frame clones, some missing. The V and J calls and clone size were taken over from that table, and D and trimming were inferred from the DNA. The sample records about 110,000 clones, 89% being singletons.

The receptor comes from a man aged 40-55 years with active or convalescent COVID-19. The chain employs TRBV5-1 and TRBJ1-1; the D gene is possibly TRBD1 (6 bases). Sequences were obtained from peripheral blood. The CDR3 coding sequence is TGCGCCAGCAGCTTGATTCCAGGGGACGCTCTAGCTTTCTTT. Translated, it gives CASSLIPGDALAFF.